This record covers a single T cell receptor (beta chain). Antigen unknown. TCRdb re-analysed the RT-PCR reads in MiXCR, keeping a single row per CDR3 protein. Among approximately 700,000 distinct CDR3 sequences, about 14% were seen once, and the ten largest hold 5.5% to 7%. The entry originates in a study of response to subunit inactivated influenza vaccine. Study-level results: Authors suggested seasonal influenza vaccinations each recruit few new T cells.

Germline trimming cut 1 base from V and 2 bases from J; bases unmatched to any gene: 9. The V gene's germline CDR1 is LGHNA and CDR2 YNFKEQ. CDR3 length equals 17 residues. This chain links TRBV4-2 with TRBJ2-3, with 7 bases lining up with TRBD2. The receptor was isolated from a man in his fifties who received an inactivated influenza vaccine. The material was PBMCs from blood, obtained roughly 2 weeks before vaccination. The CDR3 reads CASSQAVAGYDTDTQYF. CDR3 coding DNA: TGTGCCAGCAGCCAAGCCGTAGCGGGTTACGACACAGATACGCAGTATTTT.